These T cell receptor beta chains were read from a single sample in a study of blood T cells in healthy people across ages. Using its own MiXCR run on the 5' RACE reads, TCRdb lists one record per CDR3 protein. The table has under 750,000 distinct CDR3 sequences, roughly 48% seen once. The sample taken for sequencing was blood. These receptors were taken from an older man in good health. CDR3s include the opening cysteine and the closing phenylalanine or tryptophan. A D gene is named only where the DNA matches it firmly. The size of a clone is reported for some rows only, either as once, few or many, or as a class for expanded clones.

j_call,d_call,clone_size,v_call,cdr3_nt,cdr3_aa
TRBJ2-7,TRBD2,few,TRBV5-1,TGCGCCAGCAGCTGGACTAGCGGGATCTACAATGAGCAGTACTTC,CASSWTSGIYNEQYF
TRBJ2-7,-,-,TRBV28,TGTGCCAGCAGACTGACCGGGACACCCTACGAGCAGTACTTC,CASRLTGTPYEQYF
TRBJ2-3,-,-,TRBV2,TGTGCCAGCACGCGGAGCACAGATACGCAGTATTTT,CASTRSTDTQYF
TRBJ2-1,-,few,TRBV20-1,TGCAGTGCTAGAGTAGACATATACAATGAGCAGTTCTTC,CSARVDIYNEQFF
TRBJ2-3,TRBD1,-,TRBV6-5,TGTGCCAGCAGGACTGCGACAGGGAGCACAGATACGCAGTATTTT,CASRTATGSTDTQYF
TRBJ2-7,TRBD1,few,TRBV7-9,TGTGCCAGCAGCACCCAGACAGGGTCGTCAAGCGAGCAGTACTTC,CASSTQTGSSSEQYF
TRBJ1-5,-,few,TRBV20-1,TGCAGTGCTGGGGAGGGCAATCAGCCCCAGCATTTT,CSAGEGNQPQHF
TRBJ2-3,TRBD1,-,TRBV20-1,TGCAGTGCTAACGGACAGGGTCAGGGGTTCGGCACAGATACGCAGTATTTT,CSANGQGQGFGTDTQYF
TRBJ2-7,-,-,TRBV20-1,TGCAGTGCTAGAGATCGGTTCGAGCAGTACTTC,CSARDRFEQYF
TRBJ2-7,TRBD2,-,TRBV6-6,TGTGCCAGCAGTTACAGATCGGGGGGATTAGAGACCCTGTACTTC,CASSYRSGGLETLYF
TRBJ1-2,-,-,TRBV5-1,TGCGCCAGCAGCGTGAAGGGGCCGCACTATGGCTACACCTTC,CASSVKGPHYGYTF
TRBJ2-1,-,-,TRBV3-1,TGTGCCAGCAGCCAAGGGACAACCTACAATGAGCAGTTCTTC,CASSQGTTYNEQFF
TRBJ2-1,TRBD2,-,TRBV10-3,TGTGCCATCAGTGCGAGACTAGCAGAAAGCTCCTACAATGAGCAGTTCTTC,CAISARLAESSYNEQFF
TRBJ1-6,-,many,TRBV6-6,TGTGCCAGCACCCTTCGTTCCGCCGGGTCACCCCTCCACTTT,CASTLRSAGSPLHF
TRBJ1-4,-,-,TRBV6-5,TGTGCCAGCAGTTACGGCGCGGGACACCGTGCAACTAATGAAAAACTGTTTTTT,CASSYGAGHRATNEKLFF